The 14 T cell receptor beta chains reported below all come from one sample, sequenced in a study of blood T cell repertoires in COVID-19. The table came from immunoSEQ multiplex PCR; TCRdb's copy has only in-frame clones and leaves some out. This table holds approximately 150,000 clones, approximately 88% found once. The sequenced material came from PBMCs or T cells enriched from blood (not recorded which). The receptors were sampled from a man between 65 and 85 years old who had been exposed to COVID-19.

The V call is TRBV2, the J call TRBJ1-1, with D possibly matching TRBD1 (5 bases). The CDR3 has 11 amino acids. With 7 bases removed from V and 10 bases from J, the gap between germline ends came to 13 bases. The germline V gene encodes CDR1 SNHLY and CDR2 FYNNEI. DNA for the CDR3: TGTGCCAGCACTGATCCGGGGGGAGCTTTCTTT. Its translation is CASTDPGGAFF.

The CDR3 DNA sequence: TGTGCCAGCAGCTTTGGGGACAGCATGAACACTGAAGCTTTCTTT. Translation gives CASSFGDSMNTEAFF. The J gene is TRBJ1-1, the V gene TRBV7-6; 7 nucleotides agree with TRBD1. Germline V gene sequence: CDR1 SGHVS, CDR2 FNYEAQ. The trim removed 3 bases at V and 0 bases at J, leaving 4 bases unmatched. CDR3 length equals 15 residues. The whole variable domain, remainder taken from reference TRBV7-6 and TRBJ1-1, is GAGVSQSPRYKVTKRGQDVALRCDPISGHVSLYWYRQALGQGPEFLTYFNYEAQQDKSGLPNDRFSAERPEGSISTLTIQRTEQRDSAMYRCASSFGDSMNTEAFFGQGTRLTVV.

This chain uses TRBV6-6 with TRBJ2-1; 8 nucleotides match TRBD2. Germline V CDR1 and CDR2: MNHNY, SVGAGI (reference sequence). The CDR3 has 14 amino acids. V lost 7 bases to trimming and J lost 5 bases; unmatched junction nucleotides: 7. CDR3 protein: CASNIGGVHNEQFF. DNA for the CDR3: TGTGCCAGCAACATCGGGGGGGTCCACAATGAGCAGTTCTTC.

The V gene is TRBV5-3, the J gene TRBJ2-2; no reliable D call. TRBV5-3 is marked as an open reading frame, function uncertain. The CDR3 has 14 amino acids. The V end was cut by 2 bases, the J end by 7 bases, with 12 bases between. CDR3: CARSFGPWYGELFF. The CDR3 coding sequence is TGTGCCAGAAGCTTTGGCCCCTGGTACGGGGAGCTGTTTTTT.

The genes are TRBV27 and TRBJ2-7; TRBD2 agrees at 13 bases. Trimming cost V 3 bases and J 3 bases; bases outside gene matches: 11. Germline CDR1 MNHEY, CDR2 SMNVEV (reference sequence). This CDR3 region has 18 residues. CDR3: CASSLFGLAGDRFYEQYF. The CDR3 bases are TGTGCCAGCAGTTTGTTCGGACTAGCGGGAGACCGGTTCTACGAGCAGTACTTC.

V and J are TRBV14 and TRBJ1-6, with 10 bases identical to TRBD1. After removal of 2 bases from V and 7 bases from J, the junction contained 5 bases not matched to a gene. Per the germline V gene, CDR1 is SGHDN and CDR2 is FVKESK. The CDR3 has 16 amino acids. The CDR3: CASSQSPGQGNSPLHF. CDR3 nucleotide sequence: TGTGCCAGCAGCCAAAGTCCGGGACAGGGGAATTCACCCCTCCACTTT.

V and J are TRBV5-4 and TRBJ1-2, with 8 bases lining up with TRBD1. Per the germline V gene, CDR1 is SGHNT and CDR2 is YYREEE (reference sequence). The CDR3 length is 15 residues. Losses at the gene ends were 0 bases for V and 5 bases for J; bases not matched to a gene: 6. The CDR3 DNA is TGTGCCAGCAGCTTGGCAGGACAGGGAACGTATGGCTACACCTTC. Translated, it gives CASSLAGQGTYGYTF.

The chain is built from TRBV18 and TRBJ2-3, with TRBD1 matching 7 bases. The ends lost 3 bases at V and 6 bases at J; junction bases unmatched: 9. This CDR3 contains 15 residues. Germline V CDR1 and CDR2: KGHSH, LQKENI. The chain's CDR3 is CASSPGPTRGDTQYF. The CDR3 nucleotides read TGTGCCAGCTCACCGGGACCCACCAGGGGGGATACGCAGTATTTT.

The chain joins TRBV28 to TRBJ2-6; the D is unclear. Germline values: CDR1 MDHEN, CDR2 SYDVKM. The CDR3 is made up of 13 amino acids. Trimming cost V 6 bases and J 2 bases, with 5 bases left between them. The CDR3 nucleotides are TGTGCCAGCAGGTATACTGGGGCCAACGTCCTGACTTTC. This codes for CASRYTGANVLTF. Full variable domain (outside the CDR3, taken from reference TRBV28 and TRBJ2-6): DVKVTQSSRYLVKRTGEKVFLECVQDMDHENMFWYRQDPGLGLRLIYFSYDVKMKEKGDIPEGYSVSREKKERFSLILESASTNQTSMYLCASRYTGANVLTFGAGSRLTVL.

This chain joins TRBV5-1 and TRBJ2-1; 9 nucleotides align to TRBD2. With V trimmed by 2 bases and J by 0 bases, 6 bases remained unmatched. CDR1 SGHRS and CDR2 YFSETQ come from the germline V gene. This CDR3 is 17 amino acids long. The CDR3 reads CASSFQSLAGSYNEQFF. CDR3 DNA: TGCGCCAGCAGCTTTCAATCACTAGCGGGCTCCTACAATGAGCAGTTCTTC.

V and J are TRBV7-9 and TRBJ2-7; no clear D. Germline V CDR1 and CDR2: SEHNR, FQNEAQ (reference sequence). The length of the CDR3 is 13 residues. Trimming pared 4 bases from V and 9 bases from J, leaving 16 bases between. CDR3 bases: TGTGCCAGCAGCTCCCCATCTTCTTCGGGGCAGTACTTC. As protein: CASSSPSSSGQYF.

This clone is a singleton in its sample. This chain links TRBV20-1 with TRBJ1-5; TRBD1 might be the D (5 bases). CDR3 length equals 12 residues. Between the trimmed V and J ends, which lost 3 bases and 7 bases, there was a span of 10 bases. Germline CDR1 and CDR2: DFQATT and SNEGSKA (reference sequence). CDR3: CSASGGEQPQHF. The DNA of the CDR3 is TGCAGTGCTAGTGGGGGGGAACAGCCCCAGCATTTT.

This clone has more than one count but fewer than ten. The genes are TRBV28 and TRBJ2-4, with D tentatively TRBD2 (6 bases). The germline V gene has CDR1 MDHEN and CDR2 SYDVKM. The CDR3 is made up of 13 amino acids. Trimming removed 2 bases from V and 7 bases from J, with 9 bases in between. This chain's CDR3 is CASSLGGYNIQYF. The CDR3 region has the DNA TGTGCCAGCAGTTTAGGAGGGTATAACATTCAGTACTTC.

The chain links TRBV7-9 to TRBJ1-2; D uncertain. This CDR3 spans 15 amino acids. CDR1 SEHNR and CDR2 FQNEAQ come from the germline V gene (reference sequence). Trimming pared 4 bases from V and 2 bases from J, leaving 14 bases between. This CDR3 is CASSSIIAGNYGYTF. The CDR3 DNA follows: TGTGCCAGCAGCTCAATAATAGCCGGGAACTATGGCTACACCTTC. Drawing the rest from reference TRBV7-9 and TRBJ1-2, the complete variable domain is DTGVSQNPRHKITKRGQNVTFRCDPISEHNRLYWYRQTLGQGPEFLTYFQNEAQLEKSRLLSDRFSAERPKGSFSTLEIQRTEQGDSAMYLCASSSIIAGNYGYTFGSGTRLTVV.